These 32 T cell receptor beta chains were sequenced from one sample in a study of blood T cell repertoires in COVID-19. The data were produced by immunoSEQ multiplex PCR, yet TCRdb's version contains in-frame clones alone and is incomplete. The table includes some 500,000 clones, roughly 89% detected once. Sequencing was carried out using peripheral blood. These TCRs come from a woman aged 50 to 60 with COVID-19, enrolled during active disease.

The chain carries TRBV7-2 and TRBJ2-1; D is unclear. Germline lookup yields CDR1 SGHTA and CDR2 FQGNSA. The V gene lost 5 bases and the J gene lost 2 bases, with 10 bases spanning the gap. This CDR3 spans 14 amino acids. As DNA, the CDR3 is TGTGCCAGCAGCCCTAGGTTCCCCTACAATGAGCAGTTCTTC. Encoded protein: CASSPRFPYNEQFF.

As regards this clone: This same CDR3 is encoded by further DNA sequences in the sample. The V call is TRBV7-2, the J call TRBJ1-5; D is unclear. Trimming shortened V by 5 bases and J by 7 bases, and 9 bases separated the two germline ends. Per germline, CDR1 SGHTA and CDR2 FQGNSA. The CDR3 contains 12 residues. CDR3 protein: CASSPPGQPQHF. Here the CDR3 DNA reads TGTGCCAGCAGCCCCCCGGGACAGCCCCAGCATTTT.

This chain joins TRBV6-6 and TRBJ1-6; D gene unclear. The CDR3 totals 15 residues. V lost 4 bases, J lost 7 bases, and 14 bases lay in between. Per germline, CDR1 MNHNY and CDR2 SVGAGI (reference sequence). The CDR3 coding sequence is TGTGCCAGCAGTTTACACCCCGCGGGGAATTCACCCCTCCACTTT. The encoded protein is CASSLHPAGNSPLHF.

This chain links TRBV7-2 with TRBJ2-7; TRBD1 matches 10 bases. V lost 1 base to trimming and J lost 5 bases; unmatched junction nucleotides: 11. The germline gives CDR1 SGHTA, CDR2 FQGNSA. The CDR3 extends over 17 amino acids. The CDR3 bases are TGTGCCAGCAGCTTAGTATCGTTGGGACAGGGGTACGACGAGCAGTACTTC. It yields the protein CASSLVSLGQGYDEQYF. Drawing the rest from reference TRBV7-2 and TRBJ2-7, the complete variable domain is GAGVSQSPSNKVTEKGKDVELRCDPISGHTALYWYRQSLGQGLEFLIYFQGNSAPDKSGLPSDRFSAERTGGSVSTLTIQRTQQEDSAVYLCASSLVSLGQGYDEQYFGPGTRLTVT.

This chain links TRBV2 with TRBJ1-3, with 8 bases aligning to TRBD1. Germline assignment: CDR1 SNHLY and CDR2 FYNNEI. The CDR3 sequence is 16 residues long. J was trimmed by 1 base and V by 6 bases; bases with no gene match: 8. CDR3 nucleotide sequence: TGTGCCAGCAGGGCACAGGGGGTAGGATCTGGAAACACCATATATTTT. Its translation: CASRAQGVGSGNTIYF.

J is TRBJ1-1 and V is TRBV4-2, with D uncertain. From germline, CDR1 is LGHNA and CDR2 YNFKEQ. CDR3 length: 12 amino acids. Trimming removed 0 bases at V and 11 bases at J, with 10 bases between. The CDR3 reads CASSQDSPEAFF. The CDR3 DNA sequence: TGTGCCAGCAGCCAAGATAGCCCCGAGGCTTTCTTT.

The chain carries TRBV9 and TRBJ1-1, with no clear D. The CDR3 sequence is 13 residues long. Germline assignment: CDR1 SGDLS and CDR2 YYNGEE. V was trimmed by 4 bases and J by 1 base, leaving 8 bases between them. The CDR3 spells CASSPPRNTEAFF. CDR3 sequence (DNA): TGTGCCAGCAGCCCCCCCCGGAACACTGAAGCTTTCTTT.

The chain joins TRBV7-8 to TRBJ1-1; D is uncertain. The CDR3 contains 16 residues. The V gene lost 2 bases and the J gene lost 0 bases, with 13 bases spanning the gap. Germline V gives CDR1 SGHVS, CDR2 FQNEAQ. In DNA, the CDR3 is TGTGCCAGCAGCTTAAGTGGTTCCCAGATGAACACTGAAGCTTTCTTT. It encodes CASSLSGSQMNTEAFF.

The rearrangement links TRBV7-3 to TRBJ2-7; 8 bases are a match to TRBD2. Germline V gives CDR1 SGHTA, CDR2 FQGTGA. Losses at the gene ends were 5 bases for V and 2 bases for J; bases not matched to a gene: 2. The CDR3 is made up of 13 amino acids. The CDR3 protein is CASSPGGAYEQYF. CDR3 sequence (DNA): TGTGCCAGCAGCCCCGGGGGGGCCTACGAGCAGTACTTC.

With regard to this clone: This CDR3 is also generated by other DNA sequences in the sample. The chain combines TRBV30 with TRBJ1-4, with a weak D call TRBD1 (6 bases). Trimming took 0 bases from V and 8 from J, leaving 7 bases between them. Germline CDR1 GTSNPN, CDR2 SVGIG (reference sequence). The CDR3 totals 12 residues. The CDR3 here is CAWSVQGEKLFF. CDR3 DNA sequence: TGTGCCTGGAGTGTACAGGGAGAAAAACTGTTTTTT.

This chain links TRBV10-3 with TRBJ1-1, with D tentatively TRBD1 (6 bases). The CDR3 runs 16 residues. Germline CDR1 is ENHRY and CDR2 is SYGVKD. V was pared by 2 bases and J by 0 bases, with 13 bases between. CDR3 DNA sequence: TGTGCCATCAGTGAGCCCGGGAGGGACATGAACACTGAAGCTTTCTTT. Amino acid sequence: CAISEPGRDMNTEAFF.

As to this clone: Different DNA sequences within this sample yield the same CDR3. The V gene is TRBV29-1, the J gene TRBJ1-3; TRBD1 matches at 7 bases. V was clipped by 6 bases and J by 0 bases; unmatched bases: 2. The germline CDR1 and CDR2 sequences are SQVTM and ANQGSEA. The CDR3 loop spans 13 amino acids. CDR3 protein: CSVGTASGNTIYF. CDR3 coding DNA: TGCAGCGTCGGGACAGCCTCTGGAAACACCATATATTTT.

The chain carries TRBV7-6 and TRBJ1-2; D is unresolved. Germline-derived CDR1 and CDR2 are SGHVS and FNYEAQ. This CDR3 region has 13 residues. Trimming stripped 2 bases from V and 6 bases from J, with 10 bases between. The CDR3 bases are TGTGCCAGCAGCTTAACGGGAGCGGATGGCTACACCTTC. Translated, it gives CASSLTGADGYTF.

This sequence joins TRBV5-8 and TRBJ2-1; D might be TRBD2 (5 bases). Between the trimmed V and J ends, which lost 6 bases and 2 bases, there was a span of 15 bases. This CDR3 has 15 amino acids. Germline V CDR1 and CDR2: SGHTS, YDEGEE. The DNA of the CDR3 is TGTGCCAGCACCGAGGGAGCTGCCGCCTACAATGAGCAGTTCTTC. It is translated as CASTEGAAAYNEQFF. Filled out from reference TRBV5-8 and TRBJ2-1, the complete variable domain reads EAGVTQSPTHLIKTRGQQATLRCSPISGHTSVYWYQQALGLGLQFLLWYDEGEERNRGNFPPRFSGRQFPNYSSELNVNALELEDSALYLCASTEGAAAYNEQFFGPGTRLTVL.

The chain links TRBV3-1 (or the pseudogene TRBV3-2) to TRBJ2-5, with 10 bases aligning to TRBD2. This CDR3 comprises 17 residues. The junction had 9 bases not matched to a gene; V was cut back by 0 bases and J by 5 bases. Germline V lookup: CDR1 LGHDT, CDR2 YNNKEL (reference sequence). CDR3 nucleotides: TGTGCCAGCAGCCAAGAAGGAGCGGGGGGGATCGGGGAGACCCAGTACTTC. This codes for CASSQEGAGGIGETQYF.

The chain joins TRBV5-1 to TRBJ2-2, with D tentatively TRBD1 (5 bases). Germline V CDR1 and CDR2: SGHRS, YFSETQ. There are 17 residues in the CDR3. Trimming stripped 4 bases from V and 4 bases from J, with 20 bases between. CDR3 nucleotides: TGCGCCAGCAGCCCGGGTGACAGCCGTCGAGGCACCGGGGAGCTGTTTTTT. Translation: CASSPGDSRRGTGELFF.

V and J are TRBV7-9 and TRBJ2-1; a weak D match, TRBD1 (6 bases). Trimming took 5 bases from V and 0 from J, leaving 11 bases between them. This CDR3 is 15 amino acids long. Germline V gene data show CDR1 as SEHNR and CDR2 as FQNEAQ (reference sequence). The CDR3, as DNA: TGTGCCAGCAGCCGACAGGCCAGCTCCTACAATGAGCAGTTCTTC. It translates to CASSRQASSYNEQFF.

The V call is TRBV2, the J call TRBJ1-5, with 8 bases lining up with TRBD1. Germline-derived CDR1 and CDR2 are SNHLY and FYNNEI. J gave up 2 bases and V 7 bases, and 4 bases lay outside the gene matches. The CDR3 length is 14 residues. CDR3 sequence: CASNGQGGNQPQHF. The CDR3 DNA is TGTGCCAGCAACGGACAGGGCGGCAATCAGCCCCAGCATTTT.

The rearrangement uses TRBV3-1 (or the pseudogene TRBV3-2) and TRBJ2-4; D unresolved. The CDR3 contains 14 residues. Germline V gene sequence: CDR1 LGHDT, CDR2 YNNKEL (reference sequence). Between the trimmed V and J ends, which lost 2 bases and 6 bases, there was a span of 11 bases. In DNA form, the CDR3 reads TGTGCCAGCAGCCAAAGCCCCACGCTAAACATTCAGTACTTC. It yields the protein CASSQSPTLNIQYF.

The V and J genes are TRBV5-1 and TRBJ2-3; D gene unclear. The CDR3 sequence is 12 residues long. Germline V gene lookup returns CDR1 SGHRS and CDR2 YFSETQ. The V and J ends lost 0 bases and 6 bases respectively, with 5 bases between them. CDR3 nucleotides: TGCGCCAGCAGCTTGGTATCGGATACGCAGTATTTT. Residues: CASSLVSDTQYF.

This chain links TRBV30 with TRBJ2-7, with a possible D match to TRBD2 (5 bases). The CDR3 runs to 14 residues. The germline V gene encodes CDR1 GTSNPN and CDR2 SVGIG (reference sequence). Between the trimmed V and J ends, which lost 2 bases and 0 bases, there was a span of 11 bases. CDR3 nucleotides: TGTGCCTGGAGTCCCCCCGGGGACTCCTACGAGCAGTACTTC. Protein: CAWSPPGDSYEQYF.

The chain links TRBV7-3 to TRBJ2-3, with 7 bases identical to TRBD2. V was clipped by 5 bases and J by 2 bases; unmatched bases: 4. Germline loops: CDR1 SGHTA, CDR2 FQGTGA. The CDR3 totals 14 residues. The CDR3 nucleotides are TGTGCCAGCAGCCGGGACTACTCCACAGATACGCAGTATTTT. The encoded protein is CASSRDYSTDTQYF. Combining the CDR3 with reference TRBV7-3 and TRBJ2-3 gives the whole variable domain GAGVSQTPSNKVTEKGKYVELRCDPISGHTALYWYRQSLGQGPEFLIYFQGTGAADDSGLPNDRFFAVRPEGSVSTLKIQRTERGDSAVYLCASSRDYSTDTQYFGPGTRLTVL.

The chain carries TRBV4-1 and TRBJ1-5, with 9 bases identical to TRBD1. CDR1 is MGHRA, CDR2 YSYEKL, per germline. V gave up 5 bases and J gave up 7 bases; unmatched junction bases: 9. There are 15 residues in the CDR3. The CDR3 DNA follows: TGCGCCAGCAGCAAGGGACAGGGTAATGGCCAGCCCCAGCATTTT. This encodes CASSKGQGNGQPQHF.

V is TRBV6-5 and J is TRBJ1-6; 7 bases fit TRBD1. The CDR3 extends over 15 amino acids. V dropped 6 bases and J dropped 7; count of bases not matched to a gene: 9. Germline CDR1 is MNHEY and CDR2 is SVGAGI. CDR3 nucleotide sequence: TGTGCCAGCAGCCCAAAGACAGGGACCAATTCACCCCTCCACTTT. It yields the protein CASSPKTGTNSPLHF.

The J gene is TRBJ2-3, the V gene TRBV9; TRBD1 matches 7 bases. The CDR3 extends over 14 amino acids. Losses at the gene ends were 4 bases for V and 3 bases for J; bases not matched to a gene: 5. Germline CDR1 reads SGDLS; CDR2 reads YYNGEE. This chain's CDR3 is CASSHGTATDTQYF. The CDR3 bases are TGTGCCAGCAGCCATGGGACAGCGACAGATACGCAGTATTTT.

CDR3 DNA: TGTGCCACCGAATCCGGGACAGGGGTGGAAGAGACCCAGTACTTC. It is translated as CATESGTGVEETQYF. The chain joins TRBV24-1 to TRBJ2-5; 10 nucleotides align to TRBD1. The CDR3 length is 15 residues. Germline CDR1 and CDR2: KGHDR and SFDVKD. The junction had 9 bases not matched to a gene; V was cut back by 9 bases and J by 3 bases.

DNA for the CDR3: TGTGCCAGCAGTTTTCAGTACACCGGGGAGCTGTTTTTT. Translated, it gives CASSFQYTGELFF. The chain carries TRBV12-3 or TRBV12-4 and TRBJ2-2; D remains unclear. This CDR3 is built from 13 residues. Trimming took off 3 bases at V and 3 bases at J, with 5 bases between the two ends.

This chain uses TRBV30 with TRBJ2-2; a possible D gene is TRBD1 (5 bases). There are 14 residues in the CDR3. The germline V gene encodes CDR1 GTSNPN and CDR2 SVGIG (reference sequence). Trimming cost V 3 bases and J 2 bases, with 10 bases left between them. CDR3 in amino acids: CAWRVRDNTGELFF. In DNA, the CDR3 is TGTGCCTGGAGGGTCAGGGATAACACCGGGGAGCTGTTTTTT.

The chain is built from TRBV6-5 and TRBJ2-7; 8 nucleotides match TRBD2. Germline-derived CDR1 and CDR2 are MNHEY and SVGAGI. The ends lost 11 bases at V and 5 bases at J; junction bases unmatched: 5. This CDR3 is built from 11 residues. The CDR3 protein is CASREGNEQYF. CDR3 coding DNA: TGTGCCTCCCGGGAGGGGAACGAGCAGTACTTC.

This chain joins TRBV5-1 and TRBJ1-2, with 9 bases identical to TRBD1. CDR1 and CDR2 (germline): SGHRS, YFSETQ. The CDR3 has 16 amino acids. Germline trimming cut 0 bases from V and 4 bases from J; bases unmatched to any gene: 7. The CDR3 here is CASSLDGTGMGYGYTF. The CDR3 coding sequence is TGCGCCAGCAGCTTGGATGGGACAGGGATGGGCTATGGCTACACCTTC.

The chain has TRBV5-1 and TRBJ1-3; 9 bases match TRBD1. V trimming: 0 bases; J trimming: 2 bases; junction bases outside the gene matches: 0. The CDR3 contains 15 residues. Germline CDR1 is SGHRS and CDR2 is YFSETQ. CDR3 region: CASSLGDRAGNTIYF. The CDR3 region has the DNA TGCGCCAGCAGCTTGGGGGACAGGGCTGGAAACACCATATATTTT. Together with reference TRBV5-1 and TRBJ1-3, the CDR3 gives the full variable domain: KAGVTQTPRYLIKTRGQQVTLSCSPISGHRSVSWYQQTPGQGLQFLFEYFSETQRNKGNFPGRFSGRQFSNSRSEMNVSTLELGDSALYLCASSLGDRAGNTIYFGEGSWLTVV.

The chain carries TRBV6-6 and TRBJ1-5; D is undetermined. In germline, CDR1 is MNHNY, CDR2 SVGAGI (reference sequence). V was shortened by 5 bases and J by 4 bases, with 9 bases between the two germline ends. This CDR3 region has 13 residues. The CDR3 spells CASSRQWNQPQHF. The DNA for the CDR3 is TGTGCCAGCAGTCGTCAGTGGAATCAGCCCCAGCATTTT.